The next 8 T cell receptor beta chains were all read from a single sample in a study of read filtering for tumor transcriptome and immune sequencing. Molecular barcoded adaptors covering alpha/delta and beta/gamma chains were used on roughly 400 ng RNA. TCRdb independently ran MiXCR on the reads; one entry per CDR3 protein. Found here are fewer than 30,000 distinct CDR3 sequences, approximately 15% of them singletons; the top ten hold about 45%. The specimen was a population of CD138-negative cells sorted from bone marrow. Source of these receptors: a donor over 35 with multiple myeloma.

This clonotype was detected a few times. A far larger clone lies a single base away; this is likely a read error. CDR3 amino acids: CASSLIGRADTQFF. The CDR3 region has the DNA TGTGCCAGCAGCTTAATCGGGAGGGCCGATACGCAGTTTTTT. The rearrangement links TRBV11-2 to TRBJ2-3, with 8 bases matching TRBD2. Germline V gene sequence: CDR1 SGHAT, CDR2 FQNNGV. The CDR3 runs to 14 residues.

On this clonotype itself: A much bigger clone sits one base away, suggesting this may be a read error. This chain connects TRBV27 to TRBJ2-1; 10 nucleotides match TRBD1. The CDR3 runs 15 residues. From germline, CDR1 is MNHEY and CDR2 SMNVEV (reference sequence). The CDR3, as DNA: TGTGCCAGCAGTCTAGGGACAGGGGTAAACAATGGGCAGTTCTTC. Protein: CASSLGTGVNNGQFF.

Points on this clonotype: A much larger clone lies a single base off, so this may be a read error. The chain has TRBV7-3 and TRBJ2-2, with D unresolved. This CDR3 region has 15 residues. V shed 5 bases and J shed 4 bases, with 14 bases lying between them. The germline gives CDR1 SGHTA, CDR2 FQGTGA. The chain's CDR3 is CASSRQSGLTGELFF. Written as DNA, the CDR3 is TGTGCCAGCAGCCGGCAATCTGGCCTCACCGGGGAGCTGTTTTTT.

This clonotype was counted at least ten times. The chain joins TRBV28 to TRBJ1-1; 8 positions match TRBD1. The CDR3 is 13 residues long. Germline V gene sequence: CDR1 MDHEN, CDR2 SYDVKM. With V trimmed by 7 bases and J by 5 bases, 6 bases remained unmatched. The CDR3 DNA is TGTGCCAGCATCGGCAGGGGGCAGACTGAAGCTTTCTTT. Translated: CASIGRGQTEAFF.

This clonotype was counted at least ten times. This chain links TRBV5-1 with TRBJ1-1, with D perhaps matching TRBD1 (6 bases). Deletions cut 4 bases from V and 6 bases from J, with 16 bases between. The CDR3 covers 14 residues. Germline CDR1 reads SGHRS; CDR2 reads YFSETQ. The CDR3, as DNA: TGCGCCAGCAGCCTGGGACACGAGGCGGCTGAAGCTTTCTTT. This sequence encodes CASSLGHEAAEAFF.

Many counts were recorded for this clonotype. The V gene is TRBV29-1, the J gene TRBJ2-7, with 9 bases lining up with TRBD1. With 2 bases clipped from V and 2 bases from J, the junction kept 4 bases outside the gene matches. CDR1 and CDR2 from the germline V gene are SQVTM and ANQGSEA. The CDR3 spans 14 residues. The DNA of the CDR3 is TGCAGCGTTGAAATGGGACAGGGTCCCTACGAGCAGTACTTC. Translated, it gives CSVEMGQGPYEQYF.

This clonotype was found many times. This chain uses TRBV28 with TRBJ1-4; TRBD1 is a possible D gene (6 bases). The V and J ends lost 3 bases and 4 bases respectively, with 9 bases between them. CDR1 is MDHEN and CDR2 is SYDVKM in the germline V gene. The CDR3 consists of 14 residues. This CDR3 is CASSFGGINEKLFF. The CDR3 DNA reads TGTGCCAGCAGTTTCGGGGGCATTAATGAAAAACTGTTTTTT.

There are a few counts of this clonotype. A single base separates this from a much larger clone, so it may be a read error. V is TRBV30 and J is TRBJ2-1; D unresolved. Per the germline V gene, CDR1 is GTSNPN and CDR2 is SVGIG (reference sequence). CDR3 length: 11 residues. The CDR3 sequence: CAWSVAYERFF. The CDR3 region has the DNA TGTGCCTGGAGTGTAGCGTATGAGCGGTTCTTC.